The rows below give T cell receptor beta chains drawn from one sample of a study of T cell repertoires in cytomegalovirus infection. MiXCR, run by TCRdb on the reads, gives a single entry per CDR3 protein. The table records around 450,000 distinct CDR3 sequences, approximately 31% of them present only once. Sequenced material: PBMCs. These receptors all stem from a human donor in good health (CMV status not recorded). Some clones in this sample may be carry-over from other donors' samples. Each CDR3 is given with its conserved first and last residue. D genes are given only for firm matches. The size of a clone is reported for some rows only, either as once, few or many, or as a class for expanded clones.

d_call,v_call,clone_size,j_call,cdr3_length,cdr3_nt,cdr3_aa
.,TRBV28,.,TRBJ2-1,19,TGTGCCAGCAGTTTGGGGGAAGAGAGACTAGTCGTTTGGGCCAATGAGCAGTTCTTC,CASSLGEERLVVWANEQFF
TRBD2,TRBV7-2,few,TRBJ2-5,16,TGTGCCAGCAGCCCCCGCGCTAGCGGGGGGCAAGAGACCCAGTACTTC,CASSPRASGGQETQYF
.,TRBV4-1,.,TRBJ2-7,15,TGCGCCAGCAGCCAAGCAAAGGGCTCTTCCTACGAGCAGTACTTC,CASSQAKGSSYEQYF
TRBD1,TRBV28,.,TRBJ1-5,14,TGTGCCAGCAACCCGGGACAGAGCAATCAGCCCCAGCATTTT,CASNPGQSNQPQHF
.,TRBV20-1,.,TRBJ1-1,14,TGCAGTGCGCCGCCGGGACACTGGAACACTGAAGCTTTCTTT,CSAPPGHWNTEAFF
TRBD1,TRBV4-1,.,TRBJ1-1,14,TGCGCCAGCAGCGAAGGACAGGGGCACACTGAAGATTTCTTT,CASSEGQGHTEDFF
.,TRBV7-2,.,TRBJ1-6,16,TGTGCCAGCAGCGTAGCCCCAGATCCCCTTAATTCACCCCCCCACTTT,CASSVAPDPLNSPPHF
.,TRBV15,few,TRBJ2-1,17,TGTGCCACCAGCAGAGAAGGGGTACGGCCTTGGGGGAATGAGCAGTTCTTC,CATSREGVRPWGNEQFF
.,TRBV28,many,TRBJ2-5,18,TGTGCCAGCAGGGATGAGGGGCTCGACACCCTGTACCAAGAGACCCAGTACTTC,CASRDEGLDTLYQETQYF
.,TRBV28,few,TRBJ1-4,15,TGTGCCAGCAGTGGATCGGGGGCAGAGAATGAAAGACTGTTTTTT,CASSGSGAENERLFF
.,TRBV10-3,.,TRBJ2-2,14,TGTGCCATCAGTGTCGGCGGAAACACCGGGGAGCTGTTTTTT,CAISVGGNTGELFF
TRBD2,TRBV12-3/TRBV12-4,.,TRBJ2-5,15,TGTGACAGCAGCCGCAGCGGGGGGTCGGGAGAGACCCAGTACTTC,CDSSRSGGSGETQYF
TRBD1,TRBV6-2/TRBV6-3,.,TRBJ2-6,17,TGTGCCAGCAGTCGGGACAGGGGGCCCTCTGGGGCCAACGTCCTGACTTTC,CASSRDRGPSGANVLTF
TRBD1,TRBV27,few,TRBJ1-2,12,TGTGCCAGCAGGACAGGGAACGATGGCTACACCTTC,CASRTGNDGYTF
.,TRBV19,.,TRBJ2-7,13,TGTGCCAGTAGTGCTAGCCTCTCCTACGAGCAGTACTTC,CASSASLSYEQYF
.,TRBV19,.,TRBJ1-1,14,TGTGCCAGTAGTATCTTCGTCCGGGACACTGAAGCTTTCTTT,CASSIFVRDTEAFF
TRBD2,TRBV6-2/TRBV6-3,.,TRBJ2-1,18,TGTGCCGCCGACCCTGGGACTAGCGGGCCGGGCTCCTACAATGAGCAGTTCTTC,CAADPGTSGPGSYNEQFF
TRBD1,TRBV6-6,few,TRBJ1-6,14,TGTGCCAGCAACCCGGGACAGCGCCATTCACCCCTCCACTTT,CASNPGQRHSPLHF
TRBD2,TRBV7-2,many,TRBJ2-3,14,TGTGCCAGCAGCTTTCCACTAGCGGCAGATACGCAGTATTTT,CASSFPLAADTQYF
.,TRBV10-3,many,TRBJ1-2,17,TGTGCCATCAGTGAGTCTGCGACCCTTCAAGCTGCCTATGGCTACACCTTC,CAISESATLQAAYGYTF
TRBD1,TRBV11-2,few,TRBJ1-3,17,TGTGCCAGCAGCTTAGAATGGGGACAGGTATCTGGAAACACCATATATTTT,CASSLEWGQVSGNTIYF
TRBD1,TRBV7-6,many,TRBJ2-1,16,TGTGCCAGCAGCCGTACAACCGGGACAGGGGACCATGAGCAGTTCTTC,CASSRTTGTGDHEQFF
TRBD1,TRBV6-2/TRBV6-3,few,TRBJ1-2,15,TGTGCCAGCAGTCAAAGATCCGACAGGGGATACGGCTACACCTTC,CASSQRSDRGYGYTF
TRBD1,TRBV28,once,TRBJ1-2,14,TGTGCCAGCAGTTTACGGGACAGAGCCTATGGCTACACCTTC,CASSLRDRAYGYTF
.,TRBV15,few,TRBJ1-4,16,TGTGCCACCAGCAGGGCTCCAGGGCTCTCAAATGAAAAACTGTTTTTT,CATSRAPGLSNEKLFF
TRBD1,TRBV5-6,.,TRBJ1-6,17,TGTGCCAGCAGCTTTCTTTCGGGACAGGGGGTTAATTCACCCCTCCACTTT,CASSFLSGQGVNSPLHF
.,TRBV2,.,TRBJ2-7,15,TGTGCCAGCACCCCTGAGGCCGCCCCCGCCTACGAGCAGTACTTC,CASTPEAAPAYEQYF
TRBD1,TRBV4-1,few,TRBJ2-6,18,TGCGCCAGCAGCCATTACGGACAGGGAATGGCTGGGGCCAACGTCCTGACTTTC,CASSHYGQGMAGANVLTF
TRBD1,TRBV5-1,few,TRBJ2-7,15,TGCGCCAGCAGGTCGGACGGGACAGGCCTTGAAGAGCAGTACTTC,CASRSDGTGLEEQYF
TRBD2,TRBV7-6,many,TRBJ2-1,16,TGTGCCAGCAGCTTAGGGGGACTAGCGGGGTACAATGAGCAGTTCTTC,CASSLGGLAGYNEQFF
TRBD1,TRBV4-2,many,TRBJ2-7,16,TGTGCCAGCAGCCAAGAAGGGACAGGGGAACCGTACGAGCAGTACTTC,CASSQEGTGEPYEQYF
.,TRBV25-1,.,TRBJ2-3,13,TGTGCCAGCAGTGTACAGGTCGGGGATACGCAGTATTTT,CASSVQVGDTQYF
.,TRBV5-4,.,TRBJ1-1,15,TGTGCCAGCAGCTTGGAGGGACCGCTGAGTTCTGAAGCTTTCTTT,CASSLEGPLSSEAFF
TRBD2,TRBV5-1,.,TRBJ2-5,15,TGCGCCAGCAGCCCCGGCGGACTAGGCGGAGAGACCCAGTACTTC,CASSPGGLGGETQYF
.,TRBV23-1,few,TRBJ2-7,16,TGCGCCAGCAGTCAGGTCGTGGGGCAGCCTTCCTACGAGCAGTACTTC,CASSQVVGQPSYEQYF
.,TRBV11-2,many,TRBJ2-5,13,TGTGCCAGCACTCTGGGGCGGTTAGAGACCCAGTACTTC,CASTLGRLETQYF
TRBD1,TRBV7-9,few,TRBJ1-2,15,TGTGCCAGCAGCTTGAACCCGGACAGGGGGGGTGGCTACACCTTC,CASSLNPDRGGGYTF
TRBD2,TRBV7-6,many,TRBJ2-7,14,TGTGCCAGCAGCTTACGGGCTAGCGGCTACGAGCAGTACTTC,CASSLRASGYEQYF
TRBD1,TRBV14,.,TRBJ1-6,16,TGTGCCAGCAGCCAGTGGGGACAGGGAAACAATTCACCCCTCCACTTT,CASSQWGQGNNSPLHF
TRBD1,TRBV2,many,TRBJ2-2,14,TGTGCCAGCAGTAGACAGGGCCGCACCGGGGAGCTGTTTTTT,CASSRQGRTGELFF
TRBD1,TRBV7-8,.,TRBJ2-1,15,TGTGCCAGCAGCTTAGGAGGACAGGGTGTTGATGAGCAGTTCTTC,CASSLGGQGVDEQFF
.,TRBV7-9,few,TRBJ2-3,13,TGTGCCAGCAGCCGATCGGGGCCAGTTACGCAGTATTTT,CASSRSGPVTQYF
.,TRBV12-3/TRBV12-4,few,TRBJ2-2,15,TGTGCCAGCAGTTTAAATAGTGCGGACACCGGGGAGCTGTTTTTT,CASSLNSADTGELFF
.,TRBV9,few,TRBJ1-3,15,TGTGCCAGCGGGCCCCTAGGGGACTCTGGAAACACCATATATTTT,CASGPLGDSGNTIYF
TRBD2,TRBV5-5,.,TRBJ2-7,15,TGTGCCAGCAGCTTTCCAGCGGGGGGAACCTACGAGCAGTACTTC,CASSFPAGGTYEQYF
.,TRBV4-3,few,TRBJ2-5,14,TGCGCCAGCAGCCAAGCCAGGCGGGGAGAGACCCAGTACTTC,CASSQARRGETQYF
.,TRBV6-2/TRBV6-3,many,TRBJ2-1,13,TGTGCCAGCGCTCTACTAGCCGGGAATGAGCAGTTCTTC,CASALLAGNEQFF
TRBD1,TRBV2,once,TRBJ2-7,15,TGTGCCAGCAGTCCGGGACAGGAAAGAATCTACGAGCAGTACTTC,CASSPGQERIYEQYF
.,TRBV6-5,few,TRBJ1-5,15,TGTGCCAGCAGTTACTCGGGGGGGAGCAATCAGCCCCAGCATTTT,CASSYSGGSNQPQHF